This entry lists 18 T cell receptor beta chains sequenced from one sample in a study of memory CD4+ T cells and cytomegalovirus serostatus. Generated by immunoSEQ multiplex PCR, the TCRdb table keeps only in-frame clones and is missing some. This sample yields 50,000 to 75,000 clones, of which 75% to 90% are seen a single time; around 0.9% belongs to the top ten. Single viable CD3+CD4+CD8-CD45RO+ cells were sorted as the memory CD4+ T cells. Sequenced: memory CD4+ T cells from blood. The receptors here all came from an adult in good health and CMV-seronegative.

V usage is TRBV7-6 and J usage is TRBJ2-3; D is undetermined. CDR1 SGHVS and CDR2 FNYEAQ come from the germline V gene. The length of the CDR3 is 15 residues. V dropped 0 bases and J dropped 1 base, with 8 bases sitting between them. The CDR3 reads CASSLAGFGTDTQYF. The CDR3 coding sequence is TGTGCCAGCAGCTTAGCAGGGTTCGGCACAGATACGCAGTATTTT.

This clone was counted between two and nine times. V and J are TRBV12-1 and TRBJ1-1. TRBV12-1 is deemed a pseudogene. The CDR3 has 15 residues. The CDR3 DNA sequence: TGTGCCAGCAGCTTTCAAAGGTTCATGAACACTGAAGCTTTCTTT. Translated, it gives CASSFQRFMNTEAFF.

The V call is TRBV19, the J call TRBJ1-2; D may be TRBD1 (5 bases). V was cut by 3 bases and J by 0 bases, with 17 bases left in between. The CDR3 runs 17 residues. Germline values: CDR1 LNHDA, CDR2 SQIVND (reference sequence). CDR3 sequence: CASSIRGGVQSNYGYTF. CDR3 coding DNA: TGTGCCAGTAGTATCCGGGGAGGGGTTCAATCTAACTATGGCTACACCTTC.

The V and J genes are TRBV2 and TRBJ1-3; D gene unclear. The CDR3 sequence is 15 residues long. CDR1 and CDR2 (germline): SNHLY, FYNNEI. V lost 4 bases to trimming and J lost 2 bases, with 12 bases between them. The CDR3 coding sequence is TGTGCCAGCAGTGTGTTCGGGGTAGCTGGAAACACCATATATTTT. Amino acids: CASSVFGVAGNTIYF.

The chain recombines TRBV5-8 with TRBJ1-5; 9 bases line up with TRBD1. CDR1 is SGHTS, CDR2 YDEGEE, per germline. V lost 0 bases to trimming and J lost 4 bases; unmatched junction nucleotides: 2. The CDR3 is made up of 15 amino acids. CDR3 loop: CASSLGDRGNQPQHF. CDR3 in DNA: TGTGCCAGCAGCTTGGGCGACAGGGGGAATCAGCCCCAGCATTTT.

The sample holds one count of this clone. This CDR3 reads CASSQSGDNEQFF. The CDR3 coding sequence is TGCGCCAGCAGCCAGTCCGGGGACAATGAGCAGTTCTTC. This chain links TRBV4-1 with TRBJ2-1, with a weak D call TRBD2 (5 bases). The germline V and J ends were trimmed by 3 bases and 5 bases, with 8 bases remaining between them. The CDR3 extends over 13 amino acids. CDR1 and CDR2 from the germline V gene are MGHRA and YSYEKL.

J is TRBJ1-1 and V is TRBV5-5; D is perhaps TRBD1 (5 bases). Deletions cut 1 base from V and 0 bases from J, with 10 bases between. The CDR3 consists of 15 residues. Germline lookup yields CDR1 SGHKS and CDR2 YYEKEE (reference sequence). Here the CDR3 reads CASSLSGTLNTEAFF. CDR3 coding DNA: TGTGCCAGCAGCTTGTCAGGGACGTTGAACACTGAAGCTTTCTTT.

This clone was seen a handful of times. V is TRBV5-1 and J is TRBJ1-1; D uncertain. The length of the CDR3 is 14 residues. V was trimmed by 2 bases and J by 4 bases, leaving 12 bases between them. Per the germline V gene, CDR1 is SGHRS and CDR2 is YFSETQ. This chain's CDR3 is CASSFEGRGTEAFF. In DNA, the CDR3 is TGCGCCAGCAGCTTTGAGGGTCGGGGCACTGAAGCTTTCTTT.

The chain's CDR3 is CASSPEAAYGYTF. For the CDR3, the DNA is TGTGCCAGCTCACCGGAGGCAGCCTATGGCTACACCTTC. This chain uses TRBV18 with TRBJ1-2, with D uncertain. Germline V lookup: CDR1 KGHSH, CDR2 LQKENI. V was shortened by 3 bases and J by 4 bases, with 9 bases between the two germline ends. The CDR3 totals 13 residues.

This chain connects TRBV7-2 to TRBJ2-2; tentative D call: TRBD1 (6 bases). This CDR3 region has 15 residues. With 6 bases removed from V and 0 bases from J, the gap between germline ends came to 11 bases. Germline V CDR1 and CDR2: SGHTA, FQGNSA. In DNA, the CDR3 is TGTGCCAGCAGAAAGGGACACTCGAACACCGGGGAGCTGTTTTTT. Its protein product is CASRKGHSNTGELFF.

This clone was found once. The V gene is TRBV10-1, the J gene TRBJ2-1; 8 bases map to TRBD2. Germline V gives CDR1 WNHNN, CDR2 SYGVQD (reference sequence). CDR3 length equals 16 residues. After removal of 0 bases from V and 4 bases from J, the junction contained 5 bases not matched to a gene. CDR3 in DNA: TGCGCCAGCAGTGAGTCGGTGCCGGGGGGGTACAATGAGCAGTTCTTC. It is translated as CASSESVPGGYNEQFF.

The genes are TRBV9 and TRBJ2-1; 9 bases are shared with TRBD2. The germline CDR1 and CDR2 sequences are SGDLS and YYNGEE. The CDR3 loop spans 16 amino acids. Trimming took 0 bases from V and 8 from J; bases not matched to a gene: 9. CDR3 protein: CASSVGVERGVYEQFF. CDR3 in DNA: TGTGCCAGCAGCGTAGGCGTAGAGCGGGGGGTTTATGAGCAGTTCTTC.

The CDR3 is CASSLDSPHYNEQFF. Here the CDR3 DNA reads TGCGCCAGCAGCTTGGACAGCCCCCACTACAATGAGCAGTTCTTC. The rearrangement uses TRBV5-1 and TRBJ2-1; no clear D. Germline CDR1 SGHRS, CDR2 YFSETQ. The CDR3 is made up of 15 amino acids. The ends were cut back, 0 bases at V and 3 bases at J, with 10 bases in the middle.

This clone was detected only a few times. The J gene is TRBJ1-6, the V gene TRBV5-4, with 9 bases aligning to TRBD1. V lost 4 bases, J lost 9 bases, and 8 bases stayed unmatched. Per germline, CDR1 SGHNT and CDR2 YYREEE (reference sequence). This CDR3 spans 15 amino acids. CDR3 nucleotide sequence: TGTGCCAGCAGCCTTGCCGGGACAGGGCGTTCACCCCTCCACTTT. Translated: CASSLAGTGRSPLHF. Based on the CDR3 plus reference TRBV5-4 and TRBJ1-6, the full variable domain is ETGVTQSPTHLIKTRGQQVTLRCSSQSGHNTVSWYQQALGQGPQFIFQYYREEENGRGNFPPRFSGLQFPNYSSELNVNALELDDSALYLCASSLAGTGRSPLHFGNGTRLTVT.

The V gene is TRBV9, the J gene TRBJ1-1; 10 positions match TRBD1. From germline, CDR1 is SGDLS and CDR2 YYNGEE. V shed 4 bases, J shed 4 bases, and the junction held 7 bases outside the gene matches. This CDR3 spans 15 amino acids. This CDR3 is CASSPRQGAGTEAFF. The CDR3 DNA reads TGTGCCAGCAGCCCTAGACAGGGGGCAGGCACTGAAGCTTTCTTT.

A few counts support this clone. The chain couples TRBV7-9 to TRBJ1-5, with TRBD1 as a possible D gene (6 bases). CDR1 and CDR2 from the germline V gene are SEHNR and FQNEAQ (reference sequence). The V end was cut by 1 base, the J end by 0 bases, with 10 bases between. This CDR3 is built from 16 residues. CDR3 sequence: CASSLEGGISNQPQHF. The CDR3 bases are TGTGCCAGCAGCTTAGAGGGGGGGATTAGCAATCAGCCCCAGCATTTT.

This clone has just a few counts. V is TRBV16 and J is TRBJ2-3; tentative D call: TRBD1 (6 bases). Per germline, CDR1 KGHSY and CDR2 FQNENV. V was shortened by 0 bases and J by 3 bases, with 13 bases between the two germline ends. The CDR3 totals 16 residues. CDR3 bases: TGTGCCAGCAGCCAATCCCAGGGGCGCGGGACAGATACGCAGTATTTT. It yields the protein CASSQSQGRGTDTQYF.

V and J are TRBV11-2 and TRBJ1-1; 7 bases match TRBD1. J was trimmed by 3 bases and V by 5 bases; bases with no gene match: 3. CDR3 length: 13 residues. CDR1 SGHAT and CDR2 FQNNGV come from the germline V gene. CDR3 DNA: TGTGCCAGCAGCCAGGACAGGTACACTGAAGCTTTCTTT. Amino acid sequence: CASSQDRYTEAFF.